Listed here are 7 T cell receptor beta chains from one sample, sequenced in a study of T cells expressing NK-cell markers. Following a re-call of the 5' RACE reads, TCRdb has one entry per CDR3 protein and lacks DNA. In total, the table holds hundreds of thousands of distinct CDR3 sequences. The specimen sequenced was blood T cells: a sorted CD56 or NKG2C T cell subset, CD4+ or CD8+ T cells, or bulk PBMC T cells (not recorded which). These receptors originate from a man aged 18 to 69 in good health.

The chain employs TRBV12-3 or TRBV12-4 and TRBJ2-2; TCRdb's D call of TRBD1 is untestable without DNA. The CDR3 spans 16 residues. CDR3 residues: CASSRLGQGVSGELFF.

The chain recombines TRBV7-8 with TRBJ2-1; TCRdb's D call, TRBD1, is unchecked because there is no DNA. This CDR3 contains 15 residues. The germline gives CDR1 SGHVS, CDR2 FQNEAQ. CDR3 amino acids: CASNLAGAINNEQFF.

The chain couples TRBV5-1 to TRBJ2-7. Germline CDR1 is SGHRS and CDR2 is YFSETQ. The length of the CDR3 is 15 residues. The CDR3 sequence: CASSGPSAWSYEQYF.

V and J are TRBV7-2 and TRBJ1-3; the TCRdb call, TRBD1, lacks DNA for checking. Germline assignment: CDR1 SGHTA and CDR2 FQGNSA. The CDR3 has 15 residues. This CDR3 is CASSLSGGTGNTIYF.

The chain employs TRBV20-1 and TRBJ1-2. Germline lookup yields CDR1 DFQATT and CDR2 SNEGSKA (reference sequence). This CDR3 is built from 11 residues. CDR3 region: CSAESGYGYTF.

V gene TRBV7-2 combines with J gene TRBJ1-2; TCRdb picks TRBD1, but there is no DNA to check that call. In germline, CDR1 is SGHTA, CDR2 FQGNSA. The length of the CDR3 is 13 residues. The CDR3 sequence: CASSLIEGYGYTF.

The chain carries TRBV9 and TRBJ2-7. In germline, CDR1 is SGDLS, CDR2 YYNGEE. This CDR3 region has 16 residues. CDR3: CASSDQSAPGSYEQYF.